The 22 T cell receptor beta chains below all came from one sample that was sequenced in a study of T cell repertoires in cytomegalovirus infection. TCRdb reprocessed the reads via MiXCR and lists one record per CDR3 protein. The sample lists 750,000 to 900,000 distinct CDR3 sequences, almost 30% seen once, with less than 15% in the top ten. These receptors have no known antigen. The sequenced sample was cultured CD8+ T cells from PBMCs, obtained from culture after CMV antigen stimulation. These receptors were obtained from a human donor in good health (CMV status not recorded). Some clones in this sample may be carry-over from other donors' samples.

This clonotype was seen only a few times. A read error may explain this, as a much larger clone is one base away. The J gene is TRBJ2-2, the V gene TRBV12-3 or TRBV12-4; D uncertain. The CDR3 contains 10 residues. V was shortened by 6 bases and J by 6 bases, with 2 bases between the two germline ends. CDR3 amino acids: CASRSGELFF. In DNA form, the CDR3 reads TGTGCCAGCAGGTCCGGGGAGCTGTTTTTT.

This clonotype was recorded a few times. V is TRBV7-2 and J is TRBJ2-1, with TRBD2 identical over 9 bases. This CDR3 region has 17 residues. Per germline, CDR1 SGHTA and CDR2 FQGNSA. V shed 2 bases and J 4 bases; nucleotides not matched to a gene: 9. The CDR3 nucleotides read TGTGCCAGCAGCTTAAGAAGGCTCCTAGCGGGGTACAATGAGCAGTTCTTC. Protein product: CASSLRRLLAGYNEQFF.

This clonotype was seen only a few times. The rearrangement links TRBV20-1 to TRBJ2-2; 9 bases are shared with TRBD2. The CDR3 consists of 14 residues. The ends lost 0 bases at V and 11 bases at J; junction bases unmatched: 7. Germline-derived CDR1 and CDR2 are DFQATT and SNEGSKA (reference sequence). The CDR3 here is CSARDLLRGGELFF. CDR3 coding DNA: TGCAGTGCTAGAGATCTCCTGCGGGGGGGCGAGCTGTTTTTT.

This clonotype came up a few times. The chain is built from TRBV2 and TRBJ2-5; the D is unclear. This CDR3 spans 10 amino acids. Germline V gene sequence: CDR1 SNHLY, CDR2 FYNNEI. Between the trimmed V and J ends, which lost 8 bases and 3 bases, there was a span of 4 bases. The CDR3, as DNA: TGTGCCAGCCATGAAGAGACCCAGTACTTC. Amino acid sequence: CASHEETQYF.

This clonotype was counted a few times. V gene TRBV23-1 combines with J gene TRBJ2-5; 8 bases are a match to TRBD1. TRBV23-1 is an ORF, with its function uncertain. V shed 0 bases, J shed 1 base, and the junction held 1 base outside the gene matches. The CDR3 is made up of 15 amino acids. The CDR3 here is CASSQSGTGQETQYF. The CDR3 bases are TGCGCCAGCAGTCAATCGGGGACAGGCCAAGAGACCCAGTACTTC.

V is TRBV6-1 and J is TRBJ1-2; 8 bases align to TRBD1. V lost 6 bases, J lost 0 bases, and 6 bases stayed unmatched. CDR3 length equals 15 residues. The germline CDR1 and CDR2 sequences are MNHNS and SASEGT. The chain's CDR3 is CASRGQEYPNYGYTF. For the CDR3, the DNA is TGTGCCAGCAGGGGACAGGAATACCCTAACTATGGCTACACCTTC.

The chain is built from TRBV12-3 or TRBV12-4 and TRBJ1-2; tentatively, D is TRBD1 (6 bases). CDR3 length: 14 amino acids. Trimming cost V 5 bases and J 3 bases, with 13 bases left between them. In nucleotides, the CDR3 is TGTGCCAGCAGTGGGGGACACCTATACTATGGCTACACCTTC. Translated, it gives CASSGGHLYYGYTF.

This clonotype came up once. The CDR3 loop is CASSLPLEGAYNYGYTF. As DNA, the CDR3 is TGTGCCAGCAGCTTGCCGCTCGAGGGCGCTTATAACTATGGCTACACCTTC. The genes are TRBV5-6 and TRBJ1-2; D ambiguous. CDR1 and CDR2 from the germline V gene are SGHDT and YYEEEE. The CDR3 contains 17 residues. V lost 1 base and J 1 base, leaving 17 bases between the germline ends.

This clonotype was observed at least ten times. This sequence joins TRBV7-6 and TRBJ1-2; 7 nucleotides align to TRBD1. The junction had 12 bases not matched to a gene; V was cut back by 4 bases and J by 4 bases. The CDR3 length is 16 residues. Germline lookup yields CDR1 SGHVS and CDR2 FNYEAQ. The CDR3, as DNA: TGTGCCAGCAGCTCAGGTTGGGGGGACAGCCCCTATGGCTACACCTTC. Amino acid sequence: CASSSGWGDSPYGYTF.

The CDR3 bases are TGTGCCAGCAGTTTAAGCGGGGGCCGCCTGATCACCCAGTACTTC. It specifies CASSLSGGRLITQYF. V gene TRBV12-3 or TRBV12-4 combines with J gene TRBJ2-5; 8 bases align to TRBD2. The CDR3 length is 15 residues. After removal of 2 bases from V and 8 bases from J, the junction contained 10 bases not matched to a gene.

The CDR3 DNA sequence: TGTGCCAGCAGTGACAGGGGCTTAACTGGTGAGCAGTACTTC. Translation: CASSDRGLTGEQYF. V usage is TRBV28 and J usage is TRBJ2-7; 8 bases map to TRBD1. The V segment lost 5 bases and the J segment 7 bases; nucleotides outside the gene matches: 10. This CDR3 has 14 amino acids. Germline lookup yields CDR1 MDHEN and CDR2 SYDVKM. Full variable domain (rest looked up from reference TRBV28 and TRBJ2-7): DVKVTQSSRYLVKRTGEKVFLECVQDMDHENMFWYRQDPGLGLRLIYFSYDVKMKEKGDIPEGYSVSREKKERFSLILESASTNQTSMYLCASSDRGLTGEQYFGPGTRLTVT.

This clonotype was seen more than once but under ten times. The chain links TRBV3-1 to TRBJ1-1; TRBD1 matches 7 bases. The germline gives CDR1 LGHDT, CDR2 YNNKEL (reference sequence). CDR3 length: 18 residues. The V segment lost 1 base and the J segment 1 base; nucleotides outside the gene matches: 12. CDR3: CASSQGLDRAHENTEAFF. Written as DNA, the CDR3 is TGTGCCAGCAGCCAAGGCCTCGACAGGGCCCACGAGAACACTGAAGCTTTCTTT.

This clonotype occurred a few times. The V and J genes are TRBV28 and TRBJ2-1; TRBD1 or TRBD2 may be the D gene (5 bases each). Per germline, CDR1 MDHEN and CDR2 SYDVKM. V was trimmed by 1 base and J by 2 bases, leaving 15 bases between them. The CDR3 has 17 residues. The CDR3 is CASSLFLGEWAYNEQFF. The CDR3 region has the DNA TGTGCCAGCAGTTTATTTTTGGGGGAATGGGCCTACAATGAGCAGTTCTTC. The variable domain in full, with the rest retrieved from reference TRBV28 and TRBJ2-1, is DVKVTQSSRYLVKRTGEKVFLECVQDMDHENMFWYRQDPGLGLRLIYFSYDVKMKEKGDIPEGYSVSREKKERFSLILESASTNQTSMYLCASSLFLGEWAYNEQFFGPGTRLTVL.

This clonotype was picked up a small number of times. The chain is built from TRBV12-3 or TRBV12-4 and TRBJ2-1, with 12 bases aligning to TRBD2. The CDR3 covers 17 residues. V dropped 6 bases and J dropped 2; count of bases not matched to a gene: 8. CDR3 in DNA: TGTGCCAGCAGCGGGACTAGCGGGTACCACCCCTACAATGAGCAGTTCTTC. It codes for CASSGTSGYHPYNEQFF.

As regards this clonotype: The junction departs from the called germline gene at one end, perhaps through a read error. V and J are TRBV12-3 or TRBV12-4 and TRBJ2-2; the D gene could be TRBD1 or TRBD2 (6 bases each). The length of the CDR3 is 12 residues. The CDR3 DNA reads TGTGCCAGCAGGGACATTAGGGGGGAGCAGTTTTTT. It codes for CASRDIRGEQFF.

The rearrangement uses TRBV2 and TRBJ1-5; D remains ambiguous. The germline gives CDR1 SNHLY, CDR2 FYNNEI. V lost 4 bases and J lost 0, with 22 bases in between. The CDR3 is made up of 19 amino acids. CDR3 sequence: CASSALGTEFYNSNQPQHF. The CDR3 DNA reads TGTGCCAGCAGTGCCCTAGGTACAGAATTCTACAATAGCAATCAGCCCCAGCATTTT.

The chain employs TRBV25-1 and TRBJ1-4; D is unresolved. CDR1 MGHDK and CDR2 SYGVNS come from the germline V gene. The CDR3 extends over 18 amino acids. Trimming took 3 bases from V and 0 from J, leaving 17 bases between them. In DNA, the CDR3 is TGTGCCAGCAGTGAGGGTCTGGTGGTGAAGGCAACTAATGAAAAACTGTTTTTT. Its translation is CASSEGLVVKATNEKLFF.

This clonotype was observed a handful of times. J is TRBJ1-2 and V is TRBV5-6, with TRBD1 identical over 7 bases. V dropped 4 bases and J dropped 2; count of bases not matched to a gene: 8. Looked up from germline, CDR1 is SGHDT and CDR2 is YYEEEE. The CDR3 is 15 amino acids. The DNA of the CDR3 is TGTGCCAGCAGCGTCGACAGGGAGGGCAACTATGGCTACACCTTC. Amino acids: CASSVDREGNYGYTF.

The chain is built from TRBV6-1 and TRBJ1-1, with D hard to call. The CDR3 sequence is 13 residues long. V gave up 6 bases and J gave up 6 bases, with 14 bases separating them. Germline V gene data show CDR1 as MNHNS and CDR2 as SASEGT. This chain's CDR3 is CASRLGARSEAFF. The CDR3 DNA reads TGTGCCAGCAGATTGGGAGCTAGATCTGAAGCTTTCTTT.

The V call is TRBV6-5, the J call TRBJ2-2, with D possibly TRBD1 on 6 matching bases. Between the trimmed V and J ends, which lost 2 bases and 4 bases, there was a span of 8 bases. This CDR3 is 14 amino acids long. Germline V gene lookup returns CDR1 MNHEY and CDR2 SVGAGI. The chain's CDR3 is CASSYEGGTGELFF. As DNA, the CDR3 is TGTGCCAGCAGTTACGAAGGGGGCACCGGGGAGCTGTTTTTT.

This chain uses TRBV13 with TRBJ2-7, with D tentatively TRBD2 (7 bases). V was pared by 0 bases and J by 4 bases, with 13 bases between. CDR1 and CDR2 from the germline V gene are PRHDT and FYEKMQ (reference sequence). CDR3 length equals 15 residues. The CDR3 protein is CASSLGGGGQYEQYF. For the CDR3, the DNA is TGTGCCAGCAGCTTAGGGGGCGGGGGCCAATACGAGCAGTACTTC.

V and J are TRBV12-3 or TRBV12-4 and TRBJ2-7; 9 bases are shared with TRBD1. The CDR3 length is 14 residues. The trim removed 5 bases at V and 6 bases at J, leaving 8 bases unmatched. The CDR3, as DNA: TGTGCCAGCAGTGCGGGACAGGGTCGAGGCGAGCAGTACGTC. Translated, it gives CASSAGQGRGEQYV.